The clone carrying this T cell receptor (beta chain) has just one count. J was trimmed by 1 base and V by 8 bases; bases with no gene match: 10. The CDR3 extends over 15 amino acids. Germline assignment: CDR1 MNHEY and CDR2 SMNVEV (reference sequence). Sequencing used immunoSEQ multiplex PCR; TCRdb keeps in-frame clones, though not all of them. The table records some 30,000 clones, approximately 89% of them present only once. This record comes from a study of lymphopenia after photon versus proton radiotherapy. The source is a woman aged 70-85 years with pancreatic cancer. Some clones in this sample may be carry-over from other donors' samples. This chain connects TRBV27 to TRBJ2-7; 8 positions agree with TRBD1. Sequencing was performed on peripheral blood, taken from a patient treated with proton-based radiotherapy. CDR3: CASHATTGGSYEQYF. The DNA of the CDR3 is TGTGCCAGCCACGCCACTACAGGGGGTTCCTACGAGCAGTACTTC.